This T cell receptor (beta chain) is from a study of blood T cell repertoires in COVID-19. As for the study in general: Samples came from the United States, Italy and Spain, spanning acute and convalescent COVID-19.

The authors' processing: Reference gene primers were amplified, and this amplification served to estimate nucleated cell counts. Assay used: immunoSEQ multiplex PCR; TCRdb lists only in-frame clones, some missing. The V and J calls and clone size are taken from that table; D and trimming were inferred from the DNA. The data contain some 250,000 clones, over 80% of them singletons. CDR1 and CDR2 (germline): KGHSH, LQKENI. The CDR3 totals 16 residues. Between the trimmed V and J ends, which lost 3 bases and 8 bases, there was a span of 22 bases. The receptor's source is a human donor in a cohort exposed to, infected with or recovered from COVID-19 (not recorded which). The donor label of this sample is uncertain. Sequenced material: PBMCs or T cells enriched from blood (not recorded which). The genes are TRBV18 and TRBJ1-1; weak D call: TRBD1 (5 bases). In DNA, the CDR3 is TGTGCCAGCTCACCCGGCGGGGGGGTCACCCCCTCCGAAGCTTTCTTT. This sequence encodes CASSPGGGVTPSEAFF.